This T cell receptor beta chain was sequenced during a study of blood T cell repertoires in COVID-19. About the research overall: Sites across the United States, Italy and Spain contributed samples from acute and convalescent COVID-19. T cells, B-cell-depleted T cells, or PBMCs provided the cDNA or gDNA that served as material.

Authors' methods: Estimated nucleated cell counts came from reference gene primer amplification. Produced via immunoSEQ multiplex PCR; TCRdb's table is partial and in-frame only. V, J and clone size are those of that table, while D and trimming were read from the DNA. This sample has over 200,000 clones, with roughly 86% found just once. Assignment of participants to cohorts was predicated upon participant-reported clinical history. This TCR was recovered from a young man with acute COVID-19. Sequenced input: PBMCs or T cells enriched from blood (not recorded which).

The CDR3 coding sequence is TGTGCCAGCAGCTTAGAACTAATACAAGAGACCCAGTACTTC. This translates into CASSLELIQETQYF. This chain uses TRBV11-2 with TRBJ2-5; D unclear. Trimming removed 0 bases from V and 2 bases from J, with 7 bases in between. CDR1 is SGHAT and CDR2 is FQNNGV in the germline V gene. CDR3 size: 14 residues.